The 30 T cell receptor beta chains below come from one sample, sequenced in a study of T-cell reconstitution after alpha-beta-depleted transplantation in children. Molecular barcoding with unique molecular identifiers was used for the TCRbeta library. MiXCR, run by TCRdb on the PCR reads, gives a single entry per CDR3 protein. The sample records hundreds of thousands of distinct CDR3 sequences, around 10% being singletons. Sequencing was performed on peripheral blood, taken 180 days after TCRalphabeta/CD19-depleted stem cell transplant. These receptors came from a male patient between 2 and 9 years old who had a stem cell transplant for chronic granulomatous disease, so the T cells may come from the graft donor.

This clonotype was seen repeatedly, ten times or more. CDR3 loop: CASSLGGREDEQFF. CDR3 nucleotides: TGTGCCAGCAGTTTGGGCGGGAGGGAGGATGAGCAGTTCTTC. The chain joins TRBV28 to TRBJ2-1; 9 nucleotides line up with TRBD2. Unmatched junction bases numbered 5, after V lost 3 bases and J lost 8 bases. This CDR3 region has 14 residues. CDR1 is MDHEN and CDR2 is SYDVKM in the germline V gene.

This clonotype showed up just a few times. The chain couples TRBV28 to TRBJ1-6, with D uncertain. V was pared by 2 bases and J by 10 bases, with 9 bases between. CDR1 and CDR2 from the germline V gene are MDHEN and SYDVKM. The CDR3 spans 13 residues. The CDR3 reads CASSLLVGSPLHF. The DNA of the CDR3 is TGTGCCAGCAGTTTACTCGTGGGGTCACCCCTCCACTTT.

The chain joins TRBV20-1 to TRBJ2-1; 10 bases are shared with TRBD2. The CDR3 is 13 amino acids. V dropped 4 bases and J dropped 6; count of bases not matched to a gene: 3. Germline loops: CDR1 DFQATT, CDR2 SNEGSKA (reference sequence). The CDR3 sequence: CSAKAGGPNEQFF. CDR3 DNA: TGCAGTGCTAAAGCGGGAGGGCCCAATGAGCAGTTCTTC.

This clonotype was counted at least ten times. The J gene is TRBJ2-7, the V gene TRBV10-3; 7 nucleotides align to TRBD1. The CDR3 runs 15 residues. Unmatched junction bases numbered 7, after V lost 3 bases and J lost 2 bases. CDR1 is ENHRY and CDR2 is SYGVKD in the germline V gene. The CDR3 loop reads CAISDHGTEAYEQYF. The CDR3 nucleotides read TGTGCCATCAGTGACCATGGGACAGAGGCCTACGAGCAGTACTTC.

This clonotype was observed at least ten times. This chain links TRBV7-3 with TRBJ2-1; the match to TRBD2 covers 9 bases. The germline CDR1 and CDR2 sequences are SGHTA and FQGTGA. The CDR3 extends over 18 amino acids. J was trimmed by 3 bases and V by 0 bases; bases with no gene match: 9. CDR3 DNA sequence: TGTGCCAGCAGCTTAACGGGCTCGGCGGGGGGGCTCTACAATGAGCAGTTCTTC. This gives the protein CASSLTGSAGGLYNEQFF.

The sample holds many counts of this clonotype. This sequence joins TRBV20-1 and TRBJ2-7; weak D call: TRBD1 (5 bases). CDR1 is DFQATT and CDR2 is SNEGSKA in the germline V gene (reference sequence). The CDR3 length is 15 residues. V was trimmed by 0 bases and J by 2 bases, leaving 14 bases between them. The CDR3 nucleotides read TGCAGTGCTAGAGATATAGGGAAAGGGGCCTACGAGCAGTACTTC. Protein product: CSARDIGKGAYEQYF.

This clonotype has a count of ten or more. The CDR3 DNA is TGTGCCAGCAGTCCCCCTGGGGGAAGGGAGACCCAGTACTTC. Its protein product is CASSPPGGRETQYF. This rearrangement joins TRBV6-2 or TRBV6-3 to TRBJ2-5, with D perhaps matching TRBD1 or TRBD2 (5 bases each). V gave up 5 bases and J gave up 5 bases, with 15 bases separating them. CDR3 size: 14 residues. The germline V gene has CDR1 MNHEY and CDR2 SVGEGT.

As for this clonotype: Sequence at one end of the junction differs from germline and may be a read error. V gene TRBV20-1 combines with J gene TRBJ2-7; tentatively, D is TRBD2 (5 bases). Germline CDR1 DFQATT, CDR2 SNEGSKA (reference sequence). The CDR3 has 13 amino acids. DNA of the CDR3: TGCAGTGCTGGAGGCGCAGGTGTCTACGAGCAGAACTTC. It codes for CSAGGAGVYEQNF.

This rearrangement joins TRBV12-3 or TRBV12-4 to TRBJ2-5; 10 bases are shared with TRBD1. V dropped 3 bases and J dropped 5; count of bases not matched to a gene: 6. This CDR3 spans 15 amino acids. CDR3 sequence reads: CASSFMGTGAETQYF. As DNA, the CDR3 is TGTGCCAGCAGTTTCATGGGGACAGGGGCTGAGACCCAGTACTTC.

This clonotype was seen many times. The rearrangement uses TRBV12-3 or TRBV12-4 and TRBJ2-5; D remains unclear. The V gene lost 3 bases and the J gene lost 5 bases, with 10 bases spanning the gap. The CDR3 has 13 residues. CDR3 bases: TGTGCCAGCAGTTTTGAATCGCGGGAGACCCAGTACTTC. Translating it yields CASSFESRETQYF.

The chain is built from TRBV4-3 and TRBJ2-7, with D unclear. The CDR3 is 15 residues long. Per the germline V gene, CDR1 is LGHNA and CDR2 is YSLEER. V shed 1 base and J shed 3 bases, with 13 bases lying between them. CDR3 loop: CASSQGEGPLYEQYF. DNA for the CDR3: TGCGCCAGCAGCCAAGGGGAAGGGCCCCTCTACGAGCAGTACTTC.

This clonotype is labeled as medium-sized. The genes are TRBV6-5 and TRBJ2-1, with TRBD1 as a possible D gene (6 bases). The germline V gene encodes CDR1 MNHEY and CDR2 SVGAGI. The CDR3 sequence is 15 residues long. The V gene lost 6 bases and the J gene lost 6 bases, with 18 bases spanning the gap. For the CDR3, the DNA is TGTGCCAGCAGCCGAGGGCTAGTGGGGGCCAATGAGCAGTTCTTC. Translation gives CASSRGLVGANEQFF.

The sample holds many counts of this clonotype. The V gene is TRBV7-3, the J gene TRBJ1-1; TRBD1 might be the D (5 bases). CDR1 is SGHTA and CDR2 is FQGTGA in the germline V gene. The V gene lost 2 bases and the J gene lost 2 bases, with 6 bases spanning the gap. The CDR3 length is 13 residues. CDR3 residues: CASSLWTNTEAFF. CDR3 bases: TGTGCCAGCAGCTTATGGACAAACACTGAAGCTTTCTTT.

This clonotype appeared many times. The V and J genes are TRBV18 and TRBJ2-7, with D perhaps TRBD1 or TRBD2 (5 bases each). The CDR3 is made up of 16 amino acids. CDR1 and CDR2 (germline): KGHSH, LQKENI. V lost 1 base, J lost 3 bases, and 16 bases lay in between. The CDR3 reads CASSPLSAGSNYEQYF. The CDR3 DNA follows: TGTGCCAGCTCACCACTTTCGGCAGGGAGCAACTACGAGCAGTACTTC.

About this clonotype itself: Possible read error: a much larger clone is one base away. V usage is TRBV4-3 and J usage is TRBJ1-2; possibly TRBD1 for D (6 bases). CDR1 is LGHNA, CDR2 YSLEER, per germline. The CDR3 consists of 14 residues. The CDR3 DNA is TGCGCCAACAGCCAAGCAGAACAGGGTTATAGCTACACCTTC. It is translated as CANSQAEQGYSYTF.

This clonotype was seen repeatedly, ten times or more. This chain uses TRBV20-1 with TRBJ2-1; 8 bases map to TRBD2. The V gene's germline CDR1 is DFQATT and CDR2 SNEGSKA (reference sequence). The CDR3 has 15 residues. V shed 4 bases and J 1 base; nucleotides not matched to a gene: 6. In DNA form, the CDR3 reads TGCAGTGCTACAGGACTAGCTCCTTCCTACAATGAGCAGTTCTTC. It is translated as CSATGLAPSYNEQFF.

This clonotype came up many times. The V call is TRBV18, the J call TRBJ2-1; TRBD1 is a possible D gene (5 bases). The V gene lost 1 base and the J gene lost 0 bases, with 7 bases spanning the gap. The germline CDR1 and CDR2 sequences are KGHSH and LQKENI. The length of the CDR3 is 15 residues. In nucleotides, the CDR3 is TGTGCCAGCTCACCACTTGACAGCTCCTACAATGAGCAGTTCTTC. This translates into CASSPLDSSYNEQFF.

This clonotype was observed many times. The chain couples TRBV30 to TRBJ2-3; D unresolved. Germline V gives CDR1 GTSNPN, CDR2 SVGIG (reference sequence). This CDR3 spans 13 amino acids. Deletions cut 4 bases from V and 1 base from J, with 9 bases between. The CDR3 loop reads CAWNLLGTDTQYF. In nucleotides, the CDR3 is TGTGCCTGGAACCTTTTGGGCACAGATACGCAGTATTTT.

The table lists this clonotype with many counts. This chain connects TRBV2 to TRBJ2-3, with TRBD2 matching over 11 bases. Germline trimming cut 2 bases from V and 10 bases from J; bases unmatched to any gene: 5. CDR3 length: 14 residues. Germline-derived CDR1 and CDR2 are SNHLY and FYNNEI. In DNA, the CDR3 is TGTGCCAGCAGTGAAAATAGCGGGAGGGACCCGCAGTATTTT. Translated: CASSENSGRDPQYF.

This clonotype came up many times. V gene TRBV24-1 combines with J gene TRBJ2-1; tentatively, D is TRBD2 (5 bases). Germline loops: CDR1 KGHDR, CDR2 SFDVKD. The CDR3 consists of 15 residues. V was shortened by 2 bases and J by 0 bases, with 7 bases between the two germline ends. The CDR3 reads CATSDSGSSYNEQFF. The DNA of the CDR3 is TGTGCCACCAGTGATTCGGGGAGCTCCTACAATGAGCAGTTCTTC.

This clonotype appeared many times. This chain links TRBV12-3 or TRBV12-4 with TRBJ2-1; possible D gene TRBD2, 7 bases. This CDR3 spans 16 amino acids. Trimming took off 0 bases at V and 2 bases at J, with 11 bases between the two ends. CDR3 sequence (DNA): TGTGCCAGCAGTTTAGCGGGCGGGGGCCCCTACAATGAGCAGTTCTTC. The encoded protein is CASSLAGGGPYNEQFF.

The sample holds many counts of this clonotype. The chain combines TRBV18 with TRBJ2-1, with 7 bases fitting TRBD1. The V gene end was trimmed by 4 bases and the J gene end by 14 bases; junction bases not matched to a gene: 8. The CDR3 has 12 amino acids. Per the germline V gene, CDR1 is KGHSH and CDR2 is LQKENI. CDR3 DNA: TGTGCCAGCTCACGAGACAGGGAAGGGGAGTTCTTC. Amino acid sequence: CASSRDREGEFF.

This clonotype was detected many times. The chain recombines TRBV7-2 with TRBJ2-2; perhaps D is TRBD1 or TRBD2 (6 bases each). Looked up from germline, CDR1 is SGHTA and CDR2 is FQGNSA. Trimming removed 7 bases from V and 1 base from J, with 10 bases in between. This CDR3 contains 14 residues. CDR3 sequence reads: CASKEGGNTGELFF. For the CDR3, the DNA is TGTGCCAGCAAAGAGGGGGGGAACACCGGGGAGCTGTTTTTT. Complete variable domain (other parts from reference TRBV7-2 and TRBJ2-2): GAGVSQSPSNKVTEKGKDVELRCDPISGHTALYWYRQSLGQGLEFLIYFQGNSAPDKSGLPSDRFSAERTGGSVSTLTIQRTQQEDSAVYLCASKEGGNTGELFFGEGSRLTVL.

The sample holds many counts of this clonotype. The CDR3 region is CASTETATNEKLFF. The CDR3 bases are TGTGCCAGCACCGAGACAGCAACTAATGAAAAACTGTTTTTT. This chain links TRBV6-1 with TRBJ1-4; TRBD1 might be the D (5 bases). V was pared by 7 bases and J by 0 bases, with 9 bases between. The CDR3 has 14 amino acids. Germline V lookup: CDR1 MNHNS, CDR2 SASEGT.

The table lists this clonotype with many counts. This sequence joins TRBV29-1 and TRBJ2-3; D assignment may be TRBD1 or TRBD2 (5 bases each). V was cut by 0 bases and J by 0 bases, with 7 bases left in between. The CDR3 is 14 residues long. CDR1 SQVTM and CDR2 ANQGSEA come from the germline V gene. The CDR3 reads CSVEEWDSTDTQYF. As DNA, the CDR3 is TGCAGCGTTGAAGAATGGGACAGCACAGATACGCAGTATTTT.

This clonotype has at least ten counts. The chain is built from TRBV7-8 and TRBJ2-3; 11 bases fit TRBD2. The CDR3 totals 13 residues. Germline assignment: CDR1 SGHVS and CDR2 FQNEAQ. With 4 bases clipped from V and 15 bases from J, the junction kept 9 bases outside the gene matches. CDR3 nucleotide sequence: TGTGCCAGCAGCTCGCAACTAGCGGGGGCCTACTATTTT. Amino acid sequence: CASSSQLAGAYYF.

Ten or more counts support this clonotype. The chain joins TRBV28 to TRBJ2-1; 13 bases are shared with TRBD2. Trimming removed 2 bases from V and 10 bases from J; junction bases left unmatched: 5. CDR3 length: 15 residues. From germline, CDR1 is MDHEN and CDR2 SYDVKM. CDR3 nucleotide sequence: TGTGCCAGCAGTTTACTTACTAGCGGGAGGGGGGAGCAGTTCTTC. Protein sequence: CASSLLTSGRGEQFF.

This clonotype was counted many times. The chain links TRBV4-1 to TRBJ2-1, with D perhaps matching TRBD1 (6 bases). Germline lookup yields CDR1 MGHRA and CDR2 YSYEKL. V lost 2 bases to trimming and J lost 4 bases, with 15 bases between them. The CDR3 is 16 residues long. CDR3 loop: CASSQHIRDTYNEQFF. CDR3 nucleotides: TGCGCCAGCAGCCAACACATCCGGGACACGTACAATGAGCAGTTCTTC.

The J gene is TRBJ2-7, the V gene TRBV30; TRBD1 is a possible D gene (6 bases). CDR1 is GTSNPN and CDR2 is SVGIG in the germline V gene (reference sequence). V shed 4 bases and J shed 9 bases, with 19 bases lying between them. The CDR3 totals 13 residues. CDR3 amino acids: CAWTQGPIWVQYF. The CDR3 DNA follows: TGTGCCTGGACTCAGGGGCCGATTTGGGTGCAGTACTTC. The full variable domain, completed using reference TRBV30 and TRBJ2-7, is SQTIHQWPATLVQPVGSPLSLECTVEGTSNPNLYWYRQAAGRGLQLLFYSVGIGQISSEVPQNLSASRPQDRQFILSSKKLLLSDSGFYLCAWTQGPIWVQYFGPGTRLTVT.

Ten or more counts support this clonotype. The chain links TRBV7-9 to TRBJ1-4; weak D call: TRBD1 (5 bases). Germline lookup yields CDR1 SEHNR and CDR2 FQNEAQ (reference sequence). V dropped 1 base and J dropped 4 bases, with 7 bases sitting between them. CDR3 length: 14 amino acids. Here the CDR3 reads CASSLVQVNEKLFF. Written as DNA, the CDR3 is TGTGCCAGCAGCTTAGTACAGGTTAATGAAAAACTGTTTTTT.